Each of the 28 T cell receptor beta chains below was sequenced from the same sample in a study of blood T cell repertoires in COVID-19. Data came from immunoSEQ multiplex PCR; TCRdb stores just in-frame clones and leaves some out. The table includes about 190,000 clones, under 80% detected once. Source material: peripheral blood. These receptor sequences come from a woman between 45 and 65 years old with acute or convalescent COVID-19.

The CDR3 spells CASSQDPRLAGIYEQYF. CDR3 coding DNA: TGCGCCAGCAGCCAAGATCCAAGGCTAGCGGGGATCTACGAGCAGTACTTC. This chain links TRBV4-1 with TRBJ2-7, with 9 positions matching TRBD2. This CDR3 spans 17 amino acids. The trim removed 0 bases at V and 3 bases at J, leaving 9 bases unmatched. Looked up from germline, CDR1 is MGHRA and CDR2 is YSYEKL.

The J gene is TRBJ2-1, the V gene TRBV12-5; 11 bases are a match to TRBD2. This CDR3 is built from 15 residues. V dropped 4 bases and J dropped 7; count of bases not matched to a gene: 6. Germline V CDR1 and CDR2: LGHNT, FRNRAP. CDR3 nucleotide sequence: TGTGCTAGTGGTTCCCTAGCGGGAGGACTAAATGAGCAGTTCTTC. This sequence encodes CASGSLAGGLNEQFF.

This chain uses TRBV6-6 with TRBJ1-1; D may be TRBD1 (6 bases). The germline V gene encodes CDR1 MNHNY and CDR2 SVGAGI (reference sequence). There are 15 residues in the CDR3. Between the trimmed V and J ends, which lost 5 bases and 3 bases, there was a span of 16 bases. The CDR3 loop is CASSAPGGLYTEAFF. Here the CDR3 DNA reads TGTGCCAGCAGTGCCCCCGGGGGGCTGTACACTGAAGCTTTCTTT.

V gene TRBV6-4 combines with J gene TRBJ2-1; D is undetermined. Trimming took off 5 bases at V and 2 bases at J, with 16 bases between the two ends. There are 16 residues in the CDR3. Germline CDR1 reads MRHNA; CDR2 reads SNTAGT. The DNA for the CDR3 is TGTGCCAGCAGTCGCCAGTGGGCCAACCCCTACAATGAGCAGTTCTTC. This sequence encodes CASSRQWANPYNEQFF.

This sequence joins TRBV30 and TRBJ1-5; a weak D match, TRBD1 (6 bases). The CDR3 is 13 residues long. V was clipped by 3 bases and J by 5 bases, with 11 bases between them. The germline gives CDR1 GTSNPN, CDR2 SVGIG (reference sequence). CDR3: CAWSQGRDQPQHF. CDR3 bases: TGTGCCTGGAGCCAGGGGAGGGATCAGCCCCAGCATTTT.

This chain links TRBV4-3 with TRBJ2-7, with 9 bases that match TRBD2. Germline-derived CDR1 and CDR2 are LGHNA and YSLEER. This CDR3 region has 17 residues. Trimming cost V 0 bases and J 2 bases; bases outside gene matches: 8. The CDR3 here is CASSQDTASGIAYEQYF. CDR3 nucleotides: TGCGCCAGCAGCCAAGATACGGCTAGCGGGATCGCCTACGAGCAGTACTTC.

The chain employs TRBV4-1 and TRBJ2-7; TRBD2 aligns across 10 bases. From germline, CDR1 is MGHRA and CDR2 YSYEKL. The length of the CDR3 is 15 residues. After removal of 4 bases from V and 3 bases from J, the junction contained 6 bases not matched to a gene. CDR3 DNA sequence: TGCGCCAGCAGCCCCCGGGTAGCGGGAGGCTACGAGCAGTACTTC. This sequence encodes CASSPRVAGGYEQYF.

V usage is TRBV9 and J usage is TRBJ1-5; 7 bases are shared with TRBD1. Germline trimming cut 0 bases from V and 5 bases from J; bases unmatched to any gene: 2. Germline V gene sequence: CDR1 SGDLS, CDR2 YYNGEE. The length of the CDR3 is 14 residues. Written as DNA, the CDR3 is TGTGCCAGCAGCGTAGGGGGACAGTATCAGCCCCAGCATTTT. Translating gives CASSVGGQYQPQHF.

The genes are TRBV18 and TRBJ2-3, with 8 bases matching TRBD2. The CDR3 length is 15 residues. With V trimmed by 6 bases and J by 2 bases, 7 bases remained unmatched. The germline CDR1 and CDR2 sequences are KGHSH and LQKENI. The CDR3 protein is CASSLGGGATDTQYF. The CDR3 DNA reads as TGTGCCAGCTCGCTCGGGGGGGGCGCCACAGATACGCAGTATTTT.

The chain employs TRBV15 and TRBJ2-1, with D unresolved. Germline V gene sequence: CDR1 LNHNV, CDR2 YYDKDF (reference sequence). The CDR3 extends over 13 amino acids. V was pared by 3 bases and J by 6 bases, with 9 bases between. The CDR3 is CATSSNRGNEQFF. The CDR3 DNA reads as TGTGCCACCAGCAGCAATCGAGGCAATGAGCAGTTCTTC. Combining the CDR3 with reference TRBV15 and TRBJ2-1 gives the whole variable domain DAMVIQNPRYQVTQFGKPVTLSCSQTLNHNVMYWYQQKSSQAPKLLFHYYDKDFNNEADTPDNFQSRRPNTSFCFLDIRSPGLGDTAMYLCATSSNRGNEQFFGPGTRLTVL.

The chain employs TRBV5-1 and TRBJ2-2; no clear D. V lost 0 bases, J lost 0 bases, and 6 bases lay in between. CDR1 is SGHRS, CDR2 YFSETQ, per germline. CDR3 length equals 15 residues. The CDR3 nucleotides are TGCGCCAGCAGCTTGGACAACGCGAACACCGGGGAGCTGTTTTTT. Amino acid sequence: CASSLDNANTGELFF.

This rearrangement joins TRBV7-2 to TRBJ2-7; D perhaps matches TRBD2 (7 bases). Trimming left V 5 bases short and J 2 bases short, with 16 bases between. The CDR3 is 15 residues long. Per the germline V gene, CDR1 is SGHTA and CDR2 is FQGNSA. The DNA of the CDR3 is TGTGCCAGCAGCGCGCTGGGAGGGGGGACCTACGAGCAGTACTTC. Amino acid sequence: CASSALGGGTYEQYF.

V and J are TRBV6-5 and TRBJ2-7; 8 bases map to TRBD1. Germline V CDR1 and CDR2: MNHEY, SVGAGI. V lost 5 bases to trimming and J lost 7 bases; unmatched junction nucleotides: 7. This CDR3 contains 13 residues. CDR3 sequence reads: CASSPQGAGEQYF. CDR3 in DNA: TGTGCCAGCAGTCCCCAGGGGGCGGGGGAGCAGTACTTC.

The genes are TRBV9 and TRBJ2-5; D remains ambiguous. The germline V gene encodes CDR1 SGDLS and CDR2 YYNGEE. The ends were cut back, 0 bases at V and 0 bases at J, with 9 bases in the middle. The CDR3 contains 15 residues. CDR3 sequence reads: CASSVDGRYQETQYF. In nucleotides, the CDR3 is TGTGCCAGCAGCGTAGACGGCAGGTACCAAGAGACCCAGTACTTC. The variable domain in full, completed from reference TRBV9 and TRBJ2-5, reads DSGVTQTPKHLITATGQRVTLRCSPRSGDLSVYWYQQSLDQGLQFLIQYYNGEERAKGNILERFSAQQFPDLHSELNLSSLELGDSALYFCASSVDGRYQETQYFGPGTRLLVL.

This clone has just a few counts. V usage is TRBV5-1 and J usage is TRBJ1-4; D gene unclear. The germline V gene encodes CDR1 SGHRS and CDR2 YFSETQ. The V gene lost 0 bases and the J gene lost 5 bases, with 11 bases spanning the gap. This CDR3 contains 15 residues. CDR3 sequence (DNA): TGCGCCAGCAGCTTGGCGGGCGCGGGGAATGAAAAACTGTTTTTT. As protein: CASSLAGAGNEKLFF.

V gene TRBV21-1 combines with J gene TRBJ2-4; the tabulated D call, TRBD2, remains unverified against the DNA. TRBV21-1 is a pseudogene locus. The CDR3 consists of 15 residues. CDR3 bases: TGTGCCAGCAGCAAAACGGGGGTAGCCAAAAACATTCAGTACTTC. This gives the protein CASSKTGVAKNIQYF.

The chain carries TRBV2 and TRBJ2-3, with D tentatively TRBD2 (5 bases). This CDR3 is 16 amino acids long. CDR1 and CDR2 from the germline V gene are SNHLY and FYNNEI. V dropped 2 bases and J dropped 0 bases, with 12 bases sitting between them. The CDR3 DNA is TGTGCCAGCAGTGAACTGGCGGGCACTAGCACAGATACGCAGTATTTT. Translated, it gives CASSELAGTSTDTQYF.

J is TRBJ2-7 and V is TRBV5-6; no clear D gene. Trimming took 0 bases from V and 0 from J, leaving 4 bases between them. Per germline, CDR1 SGHDT and CDR2 YYEEEE. The CDR3 contains 13 residues. The CDR3 nucleotides read TGTGCCAGCAGCTTGGTCCGCTCCTACGAGCAGTACTTC. Translated, it gives CASSLVRSYEQYF.

V gene TRBV10-1 combines with J gene TRBJ1-1; TRBD1 matches 12 bases. The CDR3 contains 15 residues. The junction had 4 bases not matched to a gene; V was cut back by 4 bases and J by 4 bases. CDR1 and CDR2 from the germline V gene are WNHNN and SYGVQD (reference sequence). The CDR3 DNA sequence: TGCGCCAGCAGTGCGCCGGGACAGGGGGCCACTGAAGCTTTCTTT. Amino acid sequence: CASSAPGQGATEAFF.

In DNA, the CDR3 is TGTGCCAGCTCATATGACACCGGGGAGCTGTTTTTT. It encodes CASSYDTGELFF. The chain uses TRBV18 and TRBJ2-2; D not resolved. This CDR3 contains 12 residues. The V and J ends lost 5 bases and 3 bases respectively, with 4 bases between them. Per the germline V gene, CDR1 is KGHSH and CDR2 is LQKENI.

The genes are TRBV28 and TRBJ1-4; D is undetermined. Germline V gene lookup returns CDR1 MDHEN and CDR2 SYDVKM. The ends were cut back, 7 bases at V and 4 bases at J, with 13 bases in the middle. This CDR3 is 14 amino acids long. CDR3 bases: TGTGCCAGCACAGTTGGAGGGCTTAATGAAAAACTGTTTTTT. Translated: CASTVGGLNEKLFF. Based on the CDR3 plus reference TRBV28 and TRBJ1-4, the full variable domain is DVKVTQSSRYLVKRTGEKVFLECVQDMDHENMFWYRQDPGLGLRLIYFSYDVKMKEKGDIPEGYSVSREKKERFSLILESASTNQTSMYLCASTVGGLNEKLFFGSGTQLSVL.

This clone was detected once. The V call is TRBV7-8, the J call TRBJ1-6; 9 nucleotides line up with TRBD1. CDR1 and CDR2 from the germline V gene are SGHVS and FQNEAQ. The CDR3 spans 16 residues. The V segment lost 7 bases and the J segment 8 bases; nucleotides outside the gene matches: 12. CDR3 DNA sequence: TGTGCCAGCATAAAACAGGGGGCTGGGGGGGATTCACCCCTCCACTTT. It encodes CASIKQGAGGDSPLHF.

The CDR3 here is CASSYSSDGYTF. CDR3 bases: TGTGCCAGCAGTTACAGTAGCGATGGCTACACCTTC. The chain combines TRBV6-2 or TRBV6-3 with TRBJ1-2; D is unresolved. CDR3 size: 12 residues. In germline, CDR1 is MNHEY, CDR2 SVGEGT. Trimming removed 2 bases at V and 6 bases at J, with 7 bases between.

CDR3 loop: CASSLSGTYEQYF. The CDR3 DNA sequence: TGTGCCAGCAGTTTATCCGGGACCTACGAGCAGTACTTC. The chain uses TRBV28 and TRBJ2-7, with D possibly TRBD2 on 5 matching bases. The V gene's germline CDR1 is MDHEN and CDR2 SYDVKM. The CDR3 runs to 13 residues. V shed 1 base and J shed 2 bases, with 6 bases lying between them.

The genes are TRBV3-1 (or the pseudogene TRBV3-2) and TRBJ1-6; 7 positions match TRBD1. CDR3 length equals 17 residues. CDR1 and CDR2 (germline): LGHDT, YNNKEL (reference sequence). With 3 bases clipped from V and 8 bases from J, the junction kept 13 bases outside the gene matches. In DNA form, the CDR3 reads TGTGCCAGCAGCCACGGTCCTTATCAAACAGGGGATTCACCCCTCCACTTT. It yields the protein CASSHGPYQTGDSPLHF.

The V call is TRBV4-1, the J call TRBJ2-2; TRBD2 might be the D (7 bases). From germline, CDR1 is MGHRA and CDR2 YSYEKL. V shed 0 bases and J shed 12 bases, with 14 bases lying between them. The CDR3 totals 14 residues. CDR3 protein: CASSQEMGGGKLFF. The CDR3 nucleotides read TGCGCCAGCAGCCAAGAGATGGGAGGGGGTAAGCTGTTTTTT.

The chain combines TRBV18 with TRBJ1-4; D unclear. Germline V gene data show CDR1 as KGHSH and CDR2 as LQKENI. This CDR3 is 14 amino acids long. V was trimmed by 6 bases and J by 0 bases, leaving 8 bases between them. The CDR3 is CASSPITTNEKLFF. The CDR3, as DNA: TGTGCCAGCTCCCCAATCACAACTAATGAAAAACTGTTTTTT.

The chain joins TRBV13 to TRBJ2-2, with D maybe TRBD2 (5 bases). The V gene lost 3 bases and the J gene lost 7 bases, with 9 bases spanning the gap. This CDR3 contains 13 residues. Germline CDR1 is PRHDT and CDR2 is FYEKMQ (reference sequence). Written as DNA, the CDR3 is TGTGCCAGCAGCTTGAGGGTTATCGGGGAGCTGTTTTTT. Amino acid sequence: CASSLRVIGELFF.